The 28 T cell receptor beta chains in this list originate from one sample, sequenced in a study of T cells in Graves' hyperthyroidism and ophthalmopathy. Amplified TCR beta CDR3 regions derived from RNA transcripts. The HTBI set primed first-round TCR CDR3 RT-PCR. TCRdb analysed the multiplex PCR reads with MiXCR anew, one entry per CDR3 protein. The sample lists roughly 640,000 distinct CDR3 sequences; 16% were seen once. The sample consisted of blood. Receptors originate from a woman aged 40 to 50 with Graves' ophthalmopathy.

This clonotype was recorded a few times. This chain joins TRBV30 and TRBJ2-7; tentative D call: TRBD2 (5 bases). V was shortened by 0 bases and J by 0 bases, with 9 bases between the two germline ends. Germline values: CDR1 GTSNPN, CDR2 SVGIG (reference sequence). The CDR3 extends over 14 amino acids. The CDR3 sequence is CAWSVGRYSYEQYF. CDR3 coding DNA: TGTGCCTGGAGTGTGGGGAGATACTCCTACGAGCAGTACTTC.

This clonotype was detected ten times or more. The J gene is TRBJ2-7, the V gene TRBV6-2 or TRBV6-3, with TRBD1 matching 8 bases. The CDR3 consists of 13 residues. The germline V gene encodes CDR1 MNHEY and CDR2 SVGEGT. V gave up 10 bases and J gave up 4 bases; unmatched junction bases: 9. CDR3 residues: CATVDRVGYEQYF. CDR3 sequence (DNA): TGTGCCACCGTGGACAGGGTCGGTTACGAGCAGTACTTC.

This clonotype was picked up many times. This chain connects TRBV10-3 to TRBJ2-7, with 13 bases aligning to TRBD2. Trimming took 0 bases from V and 5 from J; bases not matched to a gene: 4. CDR3 size: 16 residues. Germline V gene sequence: CDR1 ENHRY, CDR2 SYGVKD. CDR3 DNA: TGTGCCATCAGTGAGTCGGGACTAGCGGGAACGGACGAGCAGTACTTC. Translated, it gives CAISESGLAGTDEQYF.

This clonotype was counted many times. The chain couples TRBV20-1 to TRBJ2-3; 14 nucleotides agree with TRBD2. The CDR3 has 18 residues. With 2 bases clipped from V and 2 bases from J, the junction kept 9 bases outside the gene matches. CDR1 DFQATT and CDR2 SNEGSKA come from the germline V gene (reference sequence). The CDR3 DNA reads as TGCAGTGCTAGACCACCGGGACTAGCGGGGGCTATCACAGATACGCAGTATTTT. This gives the protein CSARPPGLAGAITDTQYF.

A few counts support this clonotype. This sequence joins TRBV28 and TRBJ2-7; no reliable D call. V was trimmed by 7 bases and J by 4 bases, leaving 8 bases between them. Germline V CDR1 and CDR2: MDHEN, SYDVKM. CDR3 size: 11 residues. CDR3 loop: CASTVGYEQYF. Written as DNA, the CDR3 is TGTGCCAGCACCGTGGGTTACGAGCAGTACTTC.

About this clonotype: This may be a read error: a much more frequent sequence differs by one nucleotide. V and J are TRBV30 and TRBJ1-5, with unresolved D. The germline V gene encodes CDR1 GTSNPN and CDR2 SVGIG (reference sequence). There are 13 residues in the CDR3. The V end was cut by 0 bases, the J end by 6 bases, with 9 bases between. The CDR3 loop is CAWSVLGSQPQHF. DNA for the CDR3: TGTGCCTGGAGTGTACTGGGGAGTCAGCCCCAGCATTTT.

This clonotype was observed a handful of times. V is TRBV11-2 and J is TRBJ2-5; D perhaps matches TRBD2 (5 bases). The CDR3 runs to 14 residues. Germline CDR1 reads SGHAT; CDR2 reads FQNNGV. The germline V and J ends were trimmed by 3 bases and 4 bases, with 12 bases remaining between them. The CDR3 region has the DNA TGTGCCAGCAGCTTGTTTACCGCGGGAGAGACCCAGTACTTC. This codes for CASSLFTAGETQYF.

This clonotype has at least ten counts. The V call is TRBV7-9, the J call TRBJ2-3; D could derive from TRBD1 or TRBD2 (5 bases each). Trimming removed 1 base from V and 0 bases from J, with 14 bases in between. The CDR3 is 17 amino acids. Germline assignment: CDR1 SEHNR and CDR2 FQNEAQ (reference sequence). The CDR3 DNA reads TGTGCCAGCAGCTTAGGACGGGGCACTCCTAGCACAGATACGCAGTATTTT. This sequence encodes CASSLGRGTPSTDTQYF.

This clonotype occurred many times. V usage is TRBV28 and J usage is TRBJ2-7; no firm D call. The CDR3 has 13 residues. Germline V gives CDR1 MDHEN, CDR2 SYDVKM. Trimming pared 6 bases from V and 1 base from J, leaving 10 bases between. DNA of the CDR3: TGTGCCAGCAGCCTCCCCGGGTCCTACGAGCAGTACTTC. Amino acid sequence: CASSLPGSYEQYF.

This clonotype was detected only a few times. J is TRBJ2-2 and V is TRBV27, with D unclear. Deletions cut 4 bases from V and 3 bases from J, with 12 bases between. Germline V gene lookup returns CDR1 MNHEY and CDR2 SMNVEV (reference sequence). The CDR3 runs to 15 residues. This chain's CDR3 is CASSWESADTGELFF. Written as DNA, the CDR3 is TGTGCCAGCAGTTGGGAATCCGCGGACACCGGGGAGCTGTTTTTT.

This clonotype was observed many times. This rearrangement joins TRBV18 to TRBJ2-1; D is possibly TRBD1 (6 bases). The CDR3 has 14 amino acids. The germline gives CDR1 KGHSH, CDR2 LQKENI. Trimming left V 5 bases short and J 7 bases short, with 15 bases between. The CDR3 region has the DNA TGTGCCAGCTCAAGAGCAAACAGGGCAAATGAGCAGTTCTTC. Translation: CASSRANRANEQFF.

In this sample, this clonotype turned up many times. The V call is TRBV18, the J call TRBJ2-2, with 11 bases lining up with TRBD2. The CDR3 has 14 residues. The ends lost 6 bases at V and 6 bases at J; junction bases unmatched: 3. CDR1 KGHSH and CDR2 LQKENI come from the germline V gene. CDR3 protein: CASSTSGTPGELFF. For the CDR3, the DNA is TGTGCCAGCTCGACTAGCGGGACCCCCGGGGAGCTGTTTTTT.

This clonotype was recorded at least ten times. V and J are TRBV20-1 and TRBJ2-5; 8 positions agree with TRBD1. CDR1 DFQATT and CDR2 SNEGSKA come from the germline V gene (reference sequence). J lost 4 bases, V lost 4 bases, and 8 bases had no gene match. This CDR3 has 14 residues. The CDR3 nucleotides read TGCAGTGCTAACCGACAGGGGAGTCGAGAGACCCAGTACTTC. Protein sequence: CSANRQGSRETQYF.

The rearrangement links TRBV20-1 to TRBJ2-4, with D maybe TRBD1 (6 bases). From germline, CDR1 is DFQATT and CDR2 SNEGSKA (reference sequence). CDR3 length equals 20 residues. Trimming removed 0 bases from V and 0 bases from J, with 24 bases in between. CDR3: CSAREGWGQVDLLAKNIQYF. CDR3 in DNA: TGCAGTGCTAGAGAGGGGTGGGGGCAAGTCGACCTTCTAGCCAAAAACATTCAGTACTTC.

This clonotype was recorded a few times. The rearrangement links TRBV28 to TRBJ1-2, with D possibly matching TRBD1 (6 bases). CDR1 and CDR2 (germline): MDHEN, SYDVKM. The length of the CDR3 is 12 residues. With 9 bases removed from V and 1 base from J, the gap between germline ends came to 9 bases. The CDR3 loop is CASQDSNYGYTF. CDR3 sequence (DNA): TGTGCCAGTCAGGACAGTAACTATGGCTACACCTTC.

This clonotype appeared many times. The V call is TRBV20-1, the J call TRBJ2-7; 9 nucleotides line up with TRBD2. This CDR3 has 14 amino acids. Trimming removed 6 bases from V and 3 bases from J; junction bases left unmatched: 9. Germline lookup yields CDR1 DFQATT and CDR2 SNEGSKA (reference sequence). The CDR3 DNA is TGCAGTGCCAACCAAGGGACTAGCTTCTACGAGCAGTACTTC. Amino acids: CSANQGTSFYEQYF.

This clonotype was recorded at least ten times. This chain uses TRBV2 with TRBJ2-1; TRBD1 aligns across 10 bases. Trimming at V came to 7 bases and at J to 9 bases, leaving 12 bases not matched to a gene. The V gene's germline CDR1 is SNHLY and CDR2 FYNNEI. The length of the CDR3 is 15 residues. CDR3 protein: CASKGVTGGPGEQFF. CDR3 DNA: TGTGCCAGCAAGGGGGTGACAGGGGGCCCGGGTGAGCAGTTCTTC.

This clonotype was detected many times. The chain has TRBV20-1 and TRBJ2-2; D not certain. The CDR3 contains 15 residues. Germline lookup yields CDR1 DFQATT and CDR2 SNEGSKA (reference sequence). V dropped 3 bases and J dropped 2 bases, with 13 bases sitting between them. The CDR3 sequence: CSASLAGDNTGELFF. The CDR3 nucleotides are TGCAGTGCTAGTCTGGCAGGAGATAACACCGGGGAGCTGTTTTTT.

This clonotype was counted a single time. The V gene is TRBV25-1, the J gene TRBJ1-1, with 7 bases aligning to TRBD1. The CDR3 is 15 amino acids. With V trimmed by 5 bases and J by 5 bases, 11 bases remained unmatched. Germline V gene data show CDR1 as MGHDK and CDR2 as SYGVNS. In DNA, the CDR3 is TGTGCCAGCAGTCTCACGGGAGGGGGCGGTACTGAAGCTTTCTTT. It codes for CASSLTGGGGTEAFF.

Ten or more counts support this clonotype. V and J are TRBV11-1 and TRBJ1-1, with 7 nucleotides matching TRBD1. V lost 7 bases and J lost 3; bases outside the gene matches: 5. The CDR3 sequence is 13 residues long. CDR1 is SGHAT and CDR2 is FQDESV in the germline V gene (reference sequence). This chain's CDR3 is CASTSGQHTEAFF. The CDR3 DNA follows: TGTGCCAGCACCTCGGGACAGCACACTGAAGCTTTCTTT.

This clonotype has a count of ten or more. V gene TRBV2 combines with J gene TRBJ1-1; 7 bases are a match to TRBD1. CDR3 length: 15 residues. The ends lost 2 bases at V and 1 base at J; junction bases unmatched: 4. Germline V gene lookup returns CDR1 SNHLY and CDR2 FYNNEI. Written as DNA, the CDR3 is TGTGCCAGCAGTGAAATTACAGGGGCGAACACTGAAGCTTTCTTT. Encoded protein: CASSEITGANTEAFF.

The chain is built from TRBV12-3 or TRBV12-4 and TRBJ1-4, with 7 bases matching TRBD1. The CDR3 totals 15 residues. After removal of 3 bases from V and 8 bases from J, the junction contained 9 bases not matched to a gene. The chain's CDR3 is CASSFGRGLSEKLFF. The CDR3 DNA is TGTGCCAGCAGTTTCGGCAGGGGGTTGTCAGAAAAACTGTTTTTT.

The rearrangement joins TRBV20-1 to TRBJ2-5; D might be TRBD1 (5 bases). The ends were cut back, 3 bases at V and 1 base at J, with 12 bases in the middle. The germline V gene encodes CDR1 DFQATT and CDR2 SNEGSKA (reference sequence). The CDR3 has 14 amino acids. The CDR3 DNA reads as TGCAGTGCTAGTGGTGGGGCGTCCCAAGAGACCCAGTACTTC. It yields the protein CSASGGASQETQYF.

This chain joins TRBV28 and TRBJ1-2; TRBD1 matches at 7 bases. The V gene end was trimmed by 5 bases and the J gene end by 8 bases; junction bases not matched to a gene: 11. This CDR3 is built from 14 residues. Germline V gene sequence: CDR1 MDHEN, CDR2 SYDVKM. DNA of the CDR3: TGTGCCAGCAGTCCCCCGACAGGGATGGACGGCTACACCTTC. Protein: CASSPPTGMDGYTF.

This clonotype has a count of ten or more. The V gene is TRBV20-1, the J gene TRBJ1-1; D possibly corresponds to TRBD1 (5 bases). Deletions cut 5 bases from V and 7 bases from J, with 17 bases between. CDR1 and CDR2 from the germline V gene are DFQATT and SNEGSKA (reference sequence). The CDR3 has 13 amino acids. The CDR3 region has the DNA TGCAGTGCTGCCCCTGACGGGACTAGTGAAGCTTTCTTT. Its protein product is CSAAPDGTSEAFF.

J is TRBJ1-1 and V is TRBV2, with no clear D. Germline V gene data show CDR1 as SNHLY and CDR2 as FYNNEI. V was pared by 4 bases and J by 0 bases, with 9 bases between. CDR3 length equals 14 residues. The CDR3 sequence: CASSVLRVNTEAFF. Here the CDR3 DNA reads TGTGCCAGCAGTGTCTTAAGAGTGAACACTGAAGCTTTCTTT.

The chain uses TRBV4-1 and TRBJ2-1; TRBD1 matches at 10 bases. The CDR3 loop spans 17 amino acids. Trimming took 3 bases from V and 3 from J; bases not matched to a gene: 8. CDR1 and CDR2 from the germline V gene are MGHRA and YSYEKL. The CDR3: CASSHRQGAEVYNEQFF. The DNA of the CDR3 is TGCGCCAGCAGCCACCGACAGGGGGCTGAGGTCTACAATGAGCAGTTCTTC.

This clonotype was seen ten or more times. This chain links TRBV20-1 with TRBJ2-1; either TRBD1 or TRBD2 may supply D (6 bases each). The CDR3 length is 16 residues. Germline V CDR1 and CDR2: DFQATT, SNEGSKA (reference sequence). The ends were cut back, 0 bases at V and 5 bases at J, with 17 bases in the middle. CDR3 region: CSARETSGHRDNEQFF. For the CDR3, the DNA is TGCAGTGCTAGAGAAACAAGCGGGCACAGGGACAATGAGCAGTTCTTC.